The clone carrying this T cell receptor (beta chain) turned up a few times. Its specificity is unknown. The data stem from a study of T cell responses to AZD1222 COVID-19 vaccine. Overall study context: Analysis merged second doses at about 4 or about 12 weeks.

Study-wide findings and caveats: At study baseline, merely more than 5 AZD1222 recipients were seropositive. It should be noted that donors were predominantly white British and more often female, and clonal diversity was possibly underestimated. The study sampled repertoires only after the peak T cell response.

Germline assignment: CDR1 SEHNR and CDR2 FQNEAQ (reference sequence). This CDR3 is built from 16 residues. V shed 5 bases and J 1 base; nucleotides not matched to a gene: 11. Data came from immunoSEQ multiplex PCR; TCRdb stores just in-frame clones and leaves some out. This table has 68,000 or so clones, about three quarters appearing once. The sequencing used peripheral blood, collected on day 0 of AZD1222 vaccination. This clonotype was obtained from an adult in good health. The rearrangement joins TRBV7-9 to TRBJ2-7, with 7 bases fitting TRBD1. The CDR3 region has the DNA TGTGCCAGCAGCCAGGGGGTTGGCGGAGTGTCCTACGAGCAGTACTTC. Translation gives CASSQGVGGVSYEQYF.